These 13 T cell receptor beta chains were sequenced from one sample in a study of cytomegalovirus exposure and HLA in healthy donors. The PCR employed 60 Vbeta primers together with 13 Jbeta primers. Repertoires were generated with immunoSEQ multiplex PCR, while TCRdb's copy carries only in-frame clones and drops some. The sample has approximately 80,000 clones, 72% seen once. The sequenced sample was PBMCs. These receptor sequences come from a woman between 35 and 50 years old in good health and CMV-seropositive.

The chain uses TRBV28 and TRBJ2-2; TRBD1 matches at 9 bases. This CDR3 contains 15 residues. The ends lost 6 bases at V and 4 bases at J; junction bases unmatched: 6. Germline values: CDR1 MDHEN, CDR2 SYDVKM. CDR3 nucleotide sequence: TGTGCCAGCAGCTCCGGGACAGGGCCCACCGGGGAGCTGTTTTTT. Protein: CASSSGTGPTGELFF.

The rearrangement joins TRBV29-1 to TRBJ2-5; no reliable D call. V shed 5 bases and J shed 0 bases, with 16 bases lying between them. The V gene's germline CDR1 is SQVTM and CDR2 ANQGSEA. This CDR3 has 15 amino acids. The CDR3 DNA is TGCAGCGTTACGGGTTGGGTGGTCAACCAAGAGACCCAGTACTTC. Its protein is CSVTGWVVNQETQYF.

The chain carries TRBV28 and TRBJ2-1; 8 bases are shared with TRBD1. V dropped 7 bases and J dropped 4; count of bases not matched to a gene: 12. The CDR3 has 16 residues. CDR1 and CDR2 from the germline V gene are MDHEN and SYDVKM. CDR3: CASNRQGLVYYNEQFF. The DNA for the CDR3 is TGTGCCAGCAACCGACAGGGGTTGGTCTATTACAATGAGCAGTTCTTC.

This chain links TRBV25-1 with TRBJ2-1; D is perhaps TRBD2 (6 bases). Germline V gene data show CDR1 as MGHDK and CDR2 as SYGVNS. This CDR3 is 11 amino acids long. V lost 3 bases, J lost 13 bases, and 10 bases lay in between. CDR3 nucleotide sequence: TGTGCCAGCAGTGAGGGGCGGGGACAGTTCTTC. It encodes CASSEGRGQFF.

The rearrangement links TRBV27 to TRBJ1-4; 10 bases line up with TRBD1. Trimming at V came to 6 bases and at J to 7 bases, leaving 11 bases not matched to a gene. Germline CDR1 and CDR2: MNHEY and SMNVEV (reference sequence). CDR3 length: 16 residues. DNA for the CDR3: TGTGCCAGCAGCGTTAGACAGGGGGCGGGAGGTGAAAAACTGTTTTTT. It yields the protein CASSVRQGAGGEKLFF. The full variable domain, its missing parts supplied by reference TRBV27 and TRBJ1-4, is EAQVTQNPRYLITVTGKKLTVTCSQNMNHEYMSWYRQDPGLGLRQIYYSMNVEVTDKGDVPEGYKVSRKEKRNFPLILESPSPNQTSLYFCASSVRQGAGGEKLFFGSGTQLSVL.

Written as DNA, the CDR3 is TGTGCCAGTAGTGCCCGGGGGGGAGGTCACTACGAGCAGTACTTC. Translating gives CASSARGGGHYEQYF. This chain joins TRBV19 and TRBJ2-7, with 8 bases lining up with TRBD2. Germline CDR1 and CDR2: LNHDA and SQIVND (reference sequence). V dropped 5 bases and J dropped 3; count of bases not matched to a gene: 9. The CDR3 is made up of 15 amino acids.

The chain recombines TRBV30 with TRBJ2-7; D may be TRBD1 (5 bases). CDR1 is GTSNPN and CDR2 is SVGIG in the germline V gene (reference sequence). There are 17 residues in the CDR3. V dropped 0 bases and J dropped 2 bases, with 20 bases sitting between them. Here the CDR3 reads CAWSVLGWGGKPYEQYF. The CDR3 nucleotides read TGTGCCTGGAGTGTACTGGGTTGGGGCGGAAAACCCTACGAGCAGTACTTC. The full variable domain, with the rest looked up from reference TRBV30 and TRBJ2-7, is SQTIHQWPATLVQPVGSPLSLECTVEGTSNPNLYWYRQAAGRGLQLLFYSVGIGQISSEVPQNLSASRPQDRQFILSSKKLLLSDSGFYLCAWSVLGWGGKPYEQYFGPGTRLTVT.

The CDR3 loop reads CASSFRLAPGELFF. The CDR3 DNA reads as TGTGCCAGCAGTTTTCGACTAGCGCCCGGGGAGCTGTTTTTT. This chain uses TRBV5-5 with TRBJ2-2, with TRBD2 identical over 8 bases. Germline V gives CDR1 SGHKS, CDR2 YYEKEE (reference sequence). The CDR3 sequence is 14 residues long. Germline trimming cut 5 bases from V and 6 bases from J; bases unmatched to any gene: 6. Full variable domain (remainder filled in from reference TRBV5-5 and TRBJ2-2): DAGVTQSPTHLIKTRGQQVTLRCSPISGHKSVSWYQQVLGQGPQFIFQYYEKEERGRGNFPDRFSARQFPNYSSELNVNALLLGDSALYLCASSFRLAPGELFFGEGSRLTVL.

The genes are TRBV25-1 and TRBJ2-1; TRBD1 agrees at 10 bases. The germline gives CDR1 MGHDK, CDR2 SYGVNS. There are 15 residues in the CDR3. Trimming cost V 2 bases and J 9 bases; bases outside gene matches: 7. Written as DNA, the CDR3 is TGTGCCAGCAGTGAAGGGACAGGGGTTTTTGGTGAGCAGTTCTTC. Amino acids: CASSEGTGVFGEQFF.

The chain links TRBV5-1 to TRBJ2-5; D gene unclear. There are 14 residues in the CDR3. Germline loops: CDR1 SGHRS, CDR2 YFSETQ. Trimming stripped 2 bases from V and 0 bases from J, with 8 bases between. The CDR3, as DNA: TGCGCCAGCAGCTTTGGTCAGTACCAAGAGACCCAGTACTTC. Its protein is CASSFGQYQETQYF.

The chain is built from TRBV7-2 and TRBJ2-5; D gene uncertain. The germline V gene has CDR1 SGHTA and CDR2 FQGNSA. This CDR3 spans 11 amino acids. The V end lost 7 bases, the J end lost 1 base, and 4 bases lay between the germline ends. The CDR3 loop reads CASISQETQYF. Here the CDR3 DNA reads TGTGCCAGCATCTCCCAAGAGACCCAGTACTTC.

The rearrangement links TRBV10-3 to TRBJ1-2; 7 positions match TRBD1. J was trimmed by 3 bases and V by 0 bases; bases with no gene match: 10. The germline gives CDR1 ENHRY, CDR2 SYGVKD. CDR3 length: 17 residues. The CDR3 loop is CAISESWGTVPYYGYTF. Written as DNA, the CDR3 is TGTGCCATCAGTGAGTCGTGGGGGACAGTCCCCTACTATGGCTACACCTTC.

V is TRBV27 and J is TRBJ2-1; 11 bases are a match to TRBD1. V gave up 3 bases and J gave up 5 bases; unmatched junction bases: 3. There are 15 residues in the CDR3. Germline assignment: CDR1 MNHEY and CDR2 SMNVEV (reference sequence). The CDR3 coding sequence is TGTGCCAGCAGTTTGGACAGGGGGCCAAACAATGAGCAGTTCTTC. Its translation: CASSLDRGPNNEQFF.